This T cell receptor beta chain originates from a study of monozygotic twins with inflammatory bowel disease (dated by TCRdb to the late 2010s). Some background on the complete study: In total, roughly 30 monozygotic twin pairs made up the full study: 19 Danish pairs, all IBD-discordant, plus nine German pairs, of which four were IBD-concordant and five were IBD-discordant. Disease-associated traits were sought mainly through comparisons between IBD patients and their genetically identical healthy co-twins within discordant pairs. Each individual had, on average, about 151 000 unique TCRalpha sequences and 181 000 unique TCRbeta sequences available for analysis.

The paper's findings and limits, for the study overall: TCRbeta repertoire diversity, by inverse Simpson index, was decreased in IBD patients compared with their healthy co-twins. Background noise and inter-individual variability may have been introduced into the repertoires by the differing immunosuppressive treatments among patients. The results gave no support for a single strong signal or clonotype linked to IBD. Compared with healthy twins, IBD patients had fewer clonotypes in common with other individuals, a difference most pronounced in patients showing signs of disease activity. Distinction between different T cell subtypes could not be achieved in the analysis. Repertoire similarity did not differ between concordant and discordant twins, possibly due to limited statistical power.

The CDR3 goes from the cysteine to the phenylalanine over 13 residues. The protein alone is recorded here. An approximately 2.3 ml peripheral blood sample was drawn into PAXgene tubes per donor and stored at -80°C. Without any T cell sorting, total RNA was extracted from whole blood using the PAXgene blood miRNA kit on an automated QIAcube. Deep TCRalpha and TCRbeta repertoire profiling with unique molecular barcoding was performed on peripheral blood of monozygotic twin pairs concordant or discordant for inflammatory bowel disease. Smoking habits were recorded for all twin pairs, with individuals classified as current, former or never smokers. Library preparation used 5' RACE. For each TCR library, approximately 3.5 ug of total RNA was used. cDNA was synthesized with SMARTScribe reverse transcriptase in eight separate reactions per sample. During cDNA synthesis, template switching was used to introduce unique molecular identifiers that contained a 6-nucleotide sample barcode. Amplification of TCRalpha and TCRbeta cDNA involved two nested PCRs of 16 and 9 cycles, and each PCR was followed by bead purification. Before amplification, the cDNA was treated with uracil DNA-glycosylase and purified using the QIAquick PCR purification kit. The second PCR added Illumina TruSeq-compatible adapters along with sample-specific barcodes. TapeStation and Qubit were used to check library quality and concentration, and about 5 ng of each library was pooled. Pooled libraries were sequenced on an Illumina HiSeq2500 single-index Rapid Run with 2 x 100 bp reads and custom sequencing primers. The authors' pipeline ran thus. UMI-based consensus assembly with MiGEC version 1.2.6 was used to correct PCR and sequencing errors. MiXCR version 2.1.1 handled V(D)J alignment, clonotype assembly and CDR3 extraction. Gene usage, clonotype sharing and MAIT/NKT TCR abundance were normalised by analysing the top 1000, 10 000 and 20 000 clonotypes per sample. Diversity was computed as the inverse Simpson index with the vegan R package after downsampling to 27 000 UMIs. Paired Mann-Whitney U tests were applied to discordant twin pairs, and Benjamini-Hochberg correction was used for multiple testing. TCRdb reprocessed the reads and provides one entry for every CDR3 protein sequence; no DNA is given. None of the V and J calls come from the authors' own analysis; TCRdb made them. This sample's clone table shows 350,000 to 400,000 distinct CDR3 sequences. The ten top clones hold approximately 2.8% of the sample.

Notes on this clonotype: The antigen this receptor binds is unknown.

The rearranged chain carries TRBV12-3 or TRBV12-4 and TRBJ1-3; TCRdb outputs TRBD1, but without DNA this stays unchecked. The specimen sequenced was blood. The clonotype was recovered from a human donor with ulcerative colitis or Crohn's disease, or a healthy co-twin of an affected twin (not recorded which). CDR3 reads: CASRADIGNTIYF.